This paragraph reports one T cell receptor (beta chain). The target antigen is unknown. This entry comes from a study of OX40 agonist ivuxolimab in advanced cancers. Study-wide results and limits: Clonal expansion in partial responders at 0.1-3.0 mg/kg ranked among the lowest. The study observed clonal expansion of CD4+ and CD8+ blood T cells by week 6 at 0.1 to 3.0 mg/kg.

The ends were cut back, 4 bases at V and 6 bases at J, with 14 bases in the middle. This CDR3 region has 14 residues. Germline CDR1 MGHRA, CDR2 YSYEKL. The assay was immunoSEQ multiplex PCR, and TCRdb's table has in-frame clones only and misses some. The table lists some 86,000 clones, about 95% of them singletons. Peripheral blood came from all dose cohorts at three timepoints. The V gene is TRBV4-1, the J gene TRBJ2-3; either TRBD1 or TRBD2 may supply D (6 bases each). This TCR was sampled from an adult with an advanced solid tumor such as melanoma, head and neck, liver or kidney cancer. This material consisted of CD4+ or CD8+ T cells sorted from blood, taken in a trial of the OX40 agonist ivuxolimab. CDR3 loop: CASSRTGDMDTQYF. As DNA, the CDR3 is TGCGCCAGCAGCCGAACGGGGGACATGGATACGCAGTATTTT.